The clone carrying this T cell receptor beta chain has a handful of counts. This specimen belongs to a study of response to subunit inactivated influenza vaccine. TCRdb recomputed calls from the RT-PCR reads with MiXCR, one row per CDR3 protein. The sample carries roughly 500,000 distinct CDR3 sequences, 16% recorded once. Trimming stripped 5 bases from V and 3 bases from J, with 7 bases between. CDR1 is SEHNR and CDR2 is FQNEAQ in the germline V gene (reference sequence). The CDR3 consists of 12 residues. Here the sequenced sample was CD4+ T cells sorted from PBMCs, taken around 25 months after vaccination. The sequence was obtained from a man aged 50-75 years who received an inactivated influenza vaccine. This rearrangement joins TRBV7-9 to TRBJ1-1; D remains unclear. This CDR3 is CASSPLDTEAFF. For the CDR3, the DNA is TGTGCCAGCAGCCCCCTGGACACTGAAGCTTTCTTT.